The present T cell receptor beta chain was sequenced within a study of blood T cell repertoires in COVID-19. Study at large: The United States, Italy and Spain provided the acute and convalescent COVID-19 samples. T cells, B-cell-depleted T cells, or PBMCs provided the cDNA or gDNA that served as material.

In the authors' methods: From reference gene primer amplification, estimates of nucleated cell counts were derived. Clones were read by immunoSEQ multiplex PCR, and TCRdb kept only the in-frame ones, dropping some. V, J and clone size are those of that table, while D and trimming were read from the DNA. This sample yields about 81,000 clones, of which approximately 92% are seen a single time; roughly 5.4% belongs to the top ten. Germline V lookup: CDR1 SGHRS, CDR2 YFSETQ. The trim removed 0 bases at V and 3 bases at J, leaving 6 bases unmatched. The CDR3 length is 16 residues. The chain links TRBV5-1 to TRBJ2-1, with 7 bases identical to TRBD1. Sequencing used peripheral blood. The receptor was derived from a woman at least 80 years old with active COVID-19. CDR3 loop: CASSLAAQGDYNEQFF. The CDR3 DNA is TGCGCCAGCAGCTTGGCCGCGCAGGGGGACTACAATGAGCAGTTCTTC.